Shown below are 17 T cell receptor beta chains from a single sample sequenced in a study of T cells in Graves' hyperthyroidism and ophthalmopathy (dated by TCRdb to the late 2010s). Preparation of the library involved multiplex PCR. TCRdb names Illumina HiSeq 2000 as the instrument used. TCR beta CDR3 regions were amplified from RNA transcripts. The TCR CDR3 was subjected to a first round of RT-PCR using the HTBI primer set and the Qiagen OneStep RT-PCR kit. The public reads were reprocessed in TCRdb via fastp at Q25 and MiXCR, keeping in-frame beta chains. Here each entry gathers all rows of one CDR3 protein and keeps the most common genes and DNA. Present in this sample are under 400,000 distinct CDR3 sequences, roughly 14% of which were seen just once. Together, the top ten hold about 27% of the sample. Input material: blood. The receptors stem from a woman aged 18-30 years with Graves' hyperthyroidism that later progressed to Graves' ophthalmopathy.

J is TRBJ2-5 and V is TRBV5-1, with 10 bases matching TRBD2. Germline trimming cut 3 bases from V and 5 bases from J; bases unmatched to any gene: 7. CDR3 length: 15 amino acids. CDR1 and CDR2 from the germline V gene are SGHRS and YFSETQ. Here the CDR3 DNA reads TGCGCCAGCAGCTCCTTAGCGGGAGGAGGGGAGACCCAGTACTTC. Protein sequence: CASSSLAGGGETQYF.

On this clonotype itself: The junction differs from germline at one of its ends, possibly a read error. The V and J genes are TRBV25-1 and TRBJ1-1; possible D gene TRBD1, 5 bases. CDR1 MGHDK and CDR2 SYGVNS come from the germline V gene. The CDR3 is 16 amino acids. CDR3 in amino acids: CASSGALGSGNTEAFF. In DNA, the CDR3 is TGTGCTAGCAGTGGGGCTTTGGGGTCCGGGAACACTGAAGCTTTCTTT. Drawing the rest from reference TRBV25-1 and TRBJ1-1, the complete variable domain is EADIYQTPRYLVIGTGKKITLECSQTMGHDKMYWYQQDPGMELHLIHYSYGVNSTEKGDLSSESTVSRIRTEHFPLTLESARPSHTSQYLCASSGALGSGNTEAFFGQGTRLTVV.

This clonotype was seen more than once but under ten times. The chain carries TRBV6-5 and TRBJ2-7, with 8 bases that match TRBD2. This CDR3 is built from 17 residues. Per germline, CDR1 MNHEY and CDR2 SVGAGI. Losses at the gene ends were 4 bases for V and 0 bases for J; bases not matched to a gene: 11. The CDR3 is CASSFLPAGVASYEQYF. CDR3 nucleotide sequence: TGTGCCAGCAGTTTTTTACCAGCGGGAGTGGCCTCCTACGAGCAGTACTTC.

In its sample, this clonotype was seen many times. The chain has TRBV6-1 and TRBJ1-1; 11 bases fit TRBD1. This CDR3 contains 13 residues. V lost 5 bases to trimming and J lost 10 bases; unmatched junction nucleotides: 6. From germline, CDR1 is MNHNS and CDR2 SASEGT. The CDR3 DNA follows: TGTGCCAGCAGTAACCGGGACAGGGGGAGAGCTTTCTTT. Its translation is CASSNRDRGRAFF.

This chain connects TRBV6-5 to TRBJ2-3; D call uncertain. The CDR3 has 15 amino acids. Trimming stripped 0 bases from V and 6 bases from J, with 13 bases between. Germline V CDR1 and CDR2: MNHEY, SVGAGI. DNA of the CDR3: TGTGCCAGCAGTTACTCCGGGTCCTCAGCCGATACGCAGTATTTT. Its protein is CASSYSGSSADTQYF.

This clonotype was counted ten times or more. The gene calls are TRBV28 and TRBJ2-2; 7 positions match TRBD2. The V and J ends lost 3 bases and 1 base, in that order; junction bases with no gene match: 5. The germline gives CDR1 MDHEN, CDR2 SYDVKM. This CDR3 spans 16 amino acids. Here the CDR3 DNA reads TGTGCCAGCAGTTTGATTACGGGAGGGAACACCGGGGAGCTGTTTTTT. Translated: CASSLITGGNTGELFF.

The chain combines TRBV27 with TRBJ1-6, with D hard to call. Between the trimmed V and J ends, which lost 5 bases and 7 bases, there was a span of 15 bases. This CDR3 has 15 residues. CDR1 is MNHEY and CDR2 is SMNVEV in the germline V gene (reference sequence). The CDR3 nucleotides are TGTGCCAGCAGTCCGGTCGCCGGTGGGAATTCACCCCTCCACTTT. Translating it yields CASSPVAGGNSPLHF.

This clonotype occurred many times. This chain links TRBV29-1 with TRBJ2-1; 8 bases align to TRBD2. CDR3 length: 14 residues. The ends lost 3 bases at V and 5 bases at J; junction bases unmatched: 6. Germline-derived CDR1 and CDR2 are SQVTM and ANQGSEA. In DNA, the CDR3 is TGCAGCGTTGATGCTAGCGGGTCCCACAATGAGCAGTTCTTC. Protein sequence: CSVDASGSHNEQFF.

This chain joins TRBV3-1 and TRBJ2-2; 7 bases match TRBD1. The length of the CDR3 is 13 residues. The germline gives CDR1 LGHDT, CDR2 YNNKEL (reference sequence). Unmatched junction bases numbered 0, after V lost 1 base and J lost 7 bases. CDR3 bases: TGTGCCAGCAGCCAAGGACAGGGCGGGGAGCTGTTTTTT. Translated, it gives CASSQGQGGELFF.

V and J are TRBV6-1 and TRBJ2-7; 9 bases are a match to TRBD1. The CDR3 runs 15 residues. Germline lookup yields CDR1 MNHNS and CDR2 SASEGT. J was trimmed by 2 bases and V by 6 bases; bases with no gene match: 8. CDR3 DNA sequence: TGTGCCAGCAGCGGTACAGGGGGCGCTACCTACGAGCAGTACTTC. Protein product: CASSGTGGATYEQYF.

This clonotype was recorded many times. This chain joins TRBV27 and TRBJ2-3; 7 bases are shared with TRBD2. In germline, CDR1 is MNHEY, CDR2 SMNVEV (reference sequence). V lost 8 bases, J lost 0 bases, and 5 bases stayed unmatched. This CDR3 is built from 14 residues. The DNA of the CDR3 is TGTGCCAGCGAGACTAGCACAAGCACAGATACGCAGTATTTT. Translation gives CASETSTSTDTQYF.

The sample holds a few counts of this clonotype. The chain combines TRBV9 with TRBJ1-1, with D perhaps matching TRBD1 (5 bases). The germline V gene encodes CDR1 SGDLS and CDR2 YYNGEE. This CDR3 is built from 13 residues. V shed 2 bases and J shed 5 bases, with 10 bases lying between them. CDR3 bases: TGTGCCAGCAGCGTCGGTAGGGGTACTGAAGCTTTCTTT. Translated, it gives CASSVGRGTEAFF.

This clonotype was found a few times. The J gene is TRBJ2-7, the V gene TRBV28; TRBD1 aligns across 7 bases. Trimming at V came to 5 bases and at J to 1 base, leaving 8 bases not matched to a gene. The germline gives CDR1 MDHEN, CDR2 SYDVKM. CDR3 length equals 15 residues. CDR3 coding DNA: TGTGCCAGCAGTACGGACAGGTCCGATTCCTACGAGCAGTACTTC. Its translation is CASSTDRSDSYEQYF.

This clonotype was found many times. This chain connects TRBV27 to TRBJ1-6; D unclear. The V end was cut by 3 bases, the J end by 7 bases, with 4 bases between. CDR1 is MNHEY, CDR2 SMNVEV, per germline (reference sequence). CDR3 length equals 12 residues. This chain's CDR3 is CASSLTNSPLHF. The CDR3 DNA sequence: TGTGCCAGCAGTTTGACGAATTCACCCCTCCACTTT.

J is TRBJ1-3 and V is TRBV11-3; D might be TRBD1 (6 bases). From germline, CDR1 is SGHNT and CDR2 YENEEA. Trimming pared 9 bases from V and 0 bases from J, leaving 9 bases between. There are 13 residues in the CDR3. CDR3 DNA sequence: TGTGCCAGGGGAGGGGGCTCTGGAAACACCATATATTTT. As protein: CARGGGSGNTIYF.

At least ten counts were recorded for this clonotype. The rearrangement uses TRBV20-1 and TRBJ2-7; D possibly corresponds to TRBD1 (6 bases). The CDR3 consists of 15 residues. The V end was cut by 4 bases, the J end by 0 bases, with 16 bases between. Germline CDR1 DFQATT, CDR2 SNEGSKA (reference sequence). The DNA for the CDR3 is TGCAGTGCTATAAGCACCACAGGGAACTCCTACGAGCAGTACTTC. Encoded protein: CSAISTTGNSYEQYF.

The chain employs TRBV27 and TRBJ2-1, with D unclear. Germline CDR1 is MNHEY and CDR2 is SMNVEV (reference sequence). Trimming pared 7 bases from V and 6 bases from J, leaving 7 bases between. The CDR3 consists of 11 residues. CDR3 protein: CASIRSNEQFF. Written as DNA, the CDR3 is TGTGCCAGCATAAGGAGCAATGAGCAGTTCTTC.